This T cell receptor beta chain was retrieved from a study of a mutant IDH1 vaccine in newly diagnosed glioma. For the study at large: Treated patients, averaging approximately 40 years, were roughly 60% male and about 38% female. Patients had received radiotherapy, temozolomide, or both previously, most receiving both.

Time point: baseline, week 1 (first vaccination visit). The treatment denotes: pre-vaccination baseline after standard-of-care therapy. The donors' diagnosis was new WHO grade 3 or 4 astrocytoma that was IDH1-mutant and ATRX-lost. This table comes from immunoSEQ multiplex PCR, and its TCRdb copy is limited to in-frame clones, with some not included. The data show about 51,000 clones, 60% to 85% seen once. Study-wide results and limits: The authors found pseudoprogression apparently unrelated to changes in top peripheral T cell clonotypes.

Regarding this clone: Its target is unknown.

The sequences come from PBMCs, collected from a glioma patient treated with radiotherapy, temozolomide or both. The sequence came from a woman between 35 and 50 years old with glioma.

CDR3 nucleotides: TGTGCCAGCAGTCGGATAGGGGACTATGGCTACACCTTC. Protein product: CASSRIGDYGYTF. V and J are TRBV6-6 and TRBJ1-2, with a possible D match to TRBD1 (5 bases). Between the trimmed V and J ends, which lost 5 bases and 3 bases, there was a span of 10 bases. Per the germline V gene, CDR1 is MNHNY and CDR2 is SVGAGI (reference sequence). CDR3 size: 13 residues.